This TCR beta chain was recorded in a study of Ad26.COV2.S vaccination and SARS-CoV-2 variants. Sample treatment: roughly 18 received Ad26.COV2.S at low or high dose, single or two shots; 5 received placebo; per-sample allocation not given. On day 63 after the first injection, vaccine and placebo recipients gave samples. This vaccine is an Ad26 vector that expresses the Wuhan-strain SARS-CoV-2 spike. Assay used: immunoSEQ multiplex PCR; TCRdb lists only in-frame clones, some missing. The sample consists of about 680,000 clones, roughly 90% of them appearing once. V lost 3 bases and J 7 bases, leaving 3 bases between the germline ends. This CDR3 has 11 amino acids. Looked up from germline, CDR1 is KGHSH and CDR2 is LQKENI.

V gene TRBV18 combines with J gene TRBJ2-2; D is unresolved. This receptor was taken from a person aged 18-65 years who received the Ad26.COV2.S COVID-19 vaccine or a placebo. Source: peripheral blood, taken in a trial of Ad26.COV2.S vaccine versus placebo. The CDR3 nucleotides read TGTGCCAGCTCACCGATCGGGGAGCTGTTTTTT. It codes for CASSPIGELFF.